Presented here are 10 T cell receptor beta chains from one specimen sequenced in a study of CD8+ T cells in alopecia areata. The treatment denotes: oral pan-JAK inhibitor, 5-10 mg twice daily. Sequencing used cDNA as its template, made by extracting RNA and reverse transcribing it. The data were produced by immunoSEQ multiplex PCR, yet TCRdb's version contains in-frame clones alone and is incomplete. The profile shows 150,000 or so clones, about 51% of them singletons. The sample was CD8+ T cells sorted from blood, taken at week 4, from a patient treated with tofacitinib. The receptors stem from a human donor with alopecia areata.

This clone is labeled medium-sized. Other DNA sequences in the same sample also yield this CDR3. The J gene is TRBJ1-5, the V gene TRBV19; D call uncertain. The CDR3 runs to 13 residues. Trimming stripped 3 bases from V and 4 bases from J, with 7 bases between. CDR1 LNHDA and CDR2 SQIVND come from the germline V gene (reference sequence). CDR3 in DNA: TGTGCCAGTAGTATTGTGCCAAATCAGCCCCAGCATTTT. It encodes CASSIVPNQPQHF. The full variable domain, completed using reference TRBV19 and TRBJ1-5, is DGGITQSPKYLFRKEGQNVTLSCEQNLNHDAMYWYRQDPGQGLRLIYYSQIVNDFQKGDIAEGYSVSREKKESFPLTVTSAQKNPTAFYLCASSIVPNQPQHFGDGTRLSIL.

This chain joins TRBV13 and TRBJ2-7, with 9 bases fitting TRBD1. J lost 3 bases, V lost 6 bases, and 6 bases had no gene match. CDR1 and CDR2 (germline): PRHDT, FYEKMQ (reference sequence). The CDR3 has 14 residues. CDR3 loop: CASSPGQGVYEQYF. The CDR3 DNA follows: TGTGCCAGCAGTCCGGGACAGGGAGTCTACGAGCAGTACTTC.

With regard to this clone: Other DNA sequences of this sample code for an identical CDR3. DNA for the CDR3: TGCAGCGTTGCGGGGGGGAGCTCCTACGAGCAGTACTTC. This codes for CSVAGGSSYEQYF. The chain couples TRBV29-1 to TRBJ2-7; 8 nucleotides agree with TRBD2. CDR3 size: 13 residues. The germline V gene encodes CDR1 SQVTM and CDR2 ANQGSEA. V gave up 4 bases and J gave up 0 bases; unmatched junction bases: 2.

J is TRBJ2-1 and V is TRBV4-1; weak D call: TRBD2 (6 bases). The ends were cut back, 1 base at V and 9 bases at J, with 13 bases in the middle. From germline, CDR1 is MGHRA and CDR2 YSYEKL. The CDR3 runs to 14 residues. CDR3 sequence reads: CASSQVGDSGEQFF. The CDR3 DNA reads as TGCGCCAGCAGCCAAGTTGGGGACTCTGGTGAGCAGTTCTTC.

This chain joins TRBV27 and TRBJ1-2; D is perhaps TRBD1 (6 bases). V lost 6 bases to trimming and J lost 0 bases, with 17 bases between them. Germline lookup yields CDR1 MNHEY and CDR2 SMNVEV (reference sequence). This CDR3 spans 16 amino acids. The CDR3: CASSPLGAGSNYGYTF. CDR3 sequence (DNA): TGTGCCAGCAGCCCTTTGGGGGCAGGTTCTAACTATGGCTACACCTTC.

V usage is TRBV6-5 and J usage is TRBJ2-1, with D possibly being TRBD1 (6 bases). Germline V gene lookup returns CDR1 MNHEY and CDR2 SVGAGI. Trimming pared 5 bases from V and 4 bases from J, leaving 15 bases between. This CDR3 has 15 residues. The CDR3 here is CASSPRARGYNEQFF. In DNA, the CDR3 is TGTGCCAGCAGTCCCCGGGCCAGGGGATACAATGAGCAGTTCTTC.

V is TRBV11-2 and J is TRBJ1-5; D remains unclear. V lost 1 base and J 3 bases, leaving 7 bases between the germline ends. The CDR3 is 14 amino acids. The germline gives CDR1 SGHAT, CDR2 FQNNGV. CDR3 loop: CASSLAGYNQPQHF. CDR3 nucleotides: TGTGCCAGCAGCTTAGCGGGCTACAATCAGCCCCAGCATTTT.

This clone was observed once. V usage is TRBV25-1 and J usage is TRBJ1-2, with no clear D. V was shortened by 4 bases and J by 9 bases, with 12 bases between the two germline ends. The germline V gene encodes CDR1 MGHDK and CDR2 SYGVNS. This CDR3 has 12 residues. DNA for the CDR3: TGTGCCAGCAGTGCCGATCTCTCACGCTACACCTTC. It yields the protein CASSADLSRYTF.

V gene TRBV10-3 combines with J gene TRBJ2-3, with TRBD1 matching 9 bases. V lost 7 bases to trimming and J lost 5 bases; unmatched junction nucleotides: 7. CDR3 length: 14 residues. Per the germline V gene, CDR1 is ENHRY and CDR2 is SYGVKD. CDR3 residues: CAINDRGGEDTQYF. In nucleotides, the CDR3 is TGTGCCATCAACGACAGGGGGGGGGAAGATACGCAGTATTTT.

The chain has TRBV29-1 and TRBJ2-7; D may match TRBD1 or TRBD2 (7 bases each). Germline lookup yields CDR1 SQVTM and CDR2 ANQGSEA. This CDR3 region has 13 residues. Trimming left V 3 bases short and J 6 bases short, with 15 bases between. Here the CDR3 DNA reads TGCAGCGTTGAGTCCAGGGGGGAGGGCGAGCAGTACTTC. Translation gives CSVESRGEGEQYF.